Sequencing of this T cell receptor (beta chain) was carried out in a study of a mutant IDH1 vaccine in newly diagnosed glioma. Across the study: Mean patient age was about 44 years; 62.5% were male and about 38% female. Standard pretreatment was either radiotherapy, temozolomide, or, for most, radiochemotherapy with temozolomide. Overall study findings and caveats: Shifts in the top peripheral T cell clonotypes seemed unrelated to pseudoprogression.

Trimming cost V 0 bases and J 0 bases, with 11 bases left between them. The germline gives CDR1 GTSNPN, CDR2 SVGIG (reference sequence). CDR3 size: 15 residues. On this clone: The antigen remains undetermined.

Some clones are missing from TCRdb's copy, which holds only in-frame ones; the method was immunoSEQ multiplex PCR. The sample has approximately 54,000 clones; 80% to 90% are singletons. Stated time point: baseline, week 1 (first vaccination visit). Treatment described: pre-vaccination baseline after standard-of-care therapy. The donors' diagnosis was new WHO grade 3 or 4 astrocytoma that was IDH1-mutant and ATRX-lost. This rearrangement joins TRBV30 to TRBJ1-2; D not certain. The receptor's source is a man aged 18 to 35 with glioma. Source: PBMCs, taken from a glioma patient treated with radiotherapy, temozolomide or both. The CDR3 spells CAWSVSTAANYGYTF. For the CDR3, the DNA is TGTGCCTGGAGTGTAAGCACAGCAGCTAACTATGGCTACACCTTC.